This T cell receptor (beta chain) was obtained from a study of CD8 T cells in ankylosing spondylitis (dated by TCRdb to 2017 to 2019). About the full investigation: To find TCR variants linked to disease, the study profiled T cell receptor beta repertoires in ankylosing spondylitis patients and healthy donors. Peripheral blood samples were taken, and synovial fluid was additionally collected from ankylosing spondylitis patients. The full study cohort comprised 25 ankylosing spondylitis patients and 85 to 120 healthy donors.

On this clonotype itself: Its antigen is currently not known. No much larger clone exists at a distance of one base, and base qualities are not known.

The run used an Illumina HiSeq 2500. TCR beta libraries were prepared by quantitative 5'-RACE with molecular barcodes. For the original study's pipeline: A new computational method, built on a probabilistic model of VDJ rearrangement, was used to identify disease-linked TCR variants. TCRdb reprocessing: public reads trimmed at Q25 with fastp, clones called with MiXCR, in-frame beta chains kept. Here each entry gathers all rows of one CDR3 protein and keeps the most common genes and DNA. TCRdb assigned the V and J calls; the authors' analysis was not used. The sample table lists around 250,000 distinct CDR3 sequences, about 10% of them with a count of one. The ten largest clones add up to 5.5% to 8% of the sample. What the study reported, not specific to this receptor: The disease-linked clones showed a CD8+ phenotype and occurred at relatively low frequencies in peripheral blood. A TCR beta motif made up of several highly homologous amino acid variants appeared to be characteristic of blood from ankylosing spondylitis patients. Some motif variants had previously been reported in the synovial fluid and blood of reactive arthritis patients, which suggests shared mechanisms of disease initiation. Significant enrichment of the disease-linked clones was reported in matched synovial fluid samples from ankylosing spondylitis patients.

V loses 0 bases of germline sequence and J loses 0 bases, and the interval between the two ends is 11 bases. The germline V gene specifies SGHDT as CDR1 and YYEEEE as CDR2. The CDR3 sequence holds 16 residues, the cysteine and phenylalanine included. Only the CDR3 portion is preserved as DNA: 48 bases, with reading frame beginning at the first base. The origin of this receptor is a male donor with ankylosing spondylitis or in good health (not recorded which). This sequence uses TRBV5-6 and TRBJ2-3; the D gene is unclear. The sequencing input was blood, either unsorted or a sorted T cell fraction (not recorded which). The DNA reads TGTGCCAGCAGCTTGGCAGGTGCGGCCAGCACAGATACGCAGTATTTT. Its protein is CASSLAGAASTDTQYF.